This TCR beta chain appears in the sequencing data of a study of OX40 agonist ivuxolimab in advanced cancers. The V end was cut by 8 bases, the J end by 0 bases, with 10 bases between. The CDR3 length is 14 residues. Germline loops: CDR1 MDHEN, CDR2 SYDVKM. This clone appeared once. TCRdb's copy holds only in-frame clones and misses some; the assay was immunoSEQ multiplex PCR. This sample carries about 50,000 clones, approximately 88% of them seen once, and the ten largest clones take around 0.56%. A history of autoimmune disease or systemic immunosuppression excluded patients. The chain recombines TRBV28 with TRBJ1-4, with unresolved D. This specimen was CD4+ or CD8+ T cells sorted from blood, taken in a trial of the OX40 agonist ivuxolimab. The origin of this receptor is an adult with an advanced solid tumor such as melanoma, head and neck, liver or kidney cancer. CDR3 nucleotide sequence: TGTGCCAGCCGTCAGTCCGCAACTAATGAAAAACTGTTTTTT. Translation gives CASRQSATNEKLFF.